The rows below give T cell receptor beta chains drawn from one sample of a study of blood T cell repertoires in COVID-19. The data were produced by immunoSEQ multiplex PCR, yet TCRdb's version contains in-frame clones alone and is incomplete. The repertoire holds over 11,000 clones, with around 91% as singletons. Sequenced material: peripheral blood. The receptors were sampled from a human donor in a cohort sampled during active COVID-19. The conserved cysteine and the conserved F or W are not part of the CDR3 here. Fields, in order: J gene, clone size, V gene, CDR3 protein. Size tells how often a clone was seen (once, few, many) or the class of an expanded clone, and some rows leave it out.

TRBJ1-5,NA,TRBV28,ASSPWTGQIYSNQPQH
TRBJ1-1,NA,TRBV28,ASSRGGEQNTEAF
TRBJ2-7,NA,TRBV5-1,ASSYTSGTQRGLEQY
TRBJ2-1,NA,TRBV10-3,AISQGAAYNEQF
TRBJ2-3,NA,TRBV27,ASSLGGPSDTQY
TRBJ2-7,NA,TRBV5-1,ASRNGQGGLSPDEQY
TRBJ2-2,NA,TRBV7-2,ASRGDSPSGELF
TRBJ1-4,NA,TRBV5-4,ASSLAGTAEKLF
TRBJ1-2,once,TRBV2,ASSLDRVGYGYT
TRBJ2-1,NA,TRBV28,ASSPEYNEQF
TRBJ1-5,NA,TRBV15,ATSRDLRGNQPQH
TRBJ2-3,NA,TRBV12-3/TRBV12-4,ASRGAEDTQY
TRBJ2-1,NA,TRBV4-1,ASSQDSSGSSYNEQF
TRBJ2-5,NA,TRBV27,ASSPRGAGGQETQY
TRBJ1-2,NA,TRBV19,ASSIETGGTYYGYT
TRBJ2-7,NA,TRBV18,ASSPRTGGVGEQY
TRBJ1-5,NA,TRBV7-9,ASSLGGRPQH
TRBJ2-2,NA,TRBV24-1,ATSDFPPKASANTGELF
TRBJ1-2,NA,TRBV12-3/TRBV12-4,ASSPTGGYGYT
TRBJ1-5,once,TRBV7-2,ASSLGGGAVQPQH
TRBJ1-6,NA,TRBV30,AWSASDRNNSPLH
TRBJ1-1,NA,TRBV4-2,ASSQAWAGVDSTEAF
TRBJ2-3,NA,TRBV10-1,ASSESGSPRGDTQY
TRBJ2-5,once,TRBV7-8,ASSLGEVETQY
TRBJ2-3,NA,TRBV9,ASSVDRFADTQY
TRBJ1-2,NA,TRBV3-1/TRBV3-2,ASSQVSDVYGYT
TRBJ1-1,NA,TRBV29-1,SARAGPVSTEAF
TRBJ2-6,NA,TRBV19,ASSILSSGANVLT
TRBJ2-1,once,TRBV11-3,ASSLSPDKDPEQF
TRBJ2-1,NA,TRBV5-4,ASSIAGGYNEQF
TRBJ2-3,NA,TRBV7-2,ASSLGRGGADTQY
TRBJ2-5,NA,TRBV7-2,ASSTRVSGVETQY
TRBJ2-1,NA,TRBV5-8,ASTLTSGVYNEQF
TRBJ2-5,NA,TRBV5-1,ASSLLGAAQETQY
TRBJ1-6,NA,TRBV19,ASSPGTGRSPLH
TRBJ1-5,NA,TRBV28,ASRADRQPQH
TRBJ1-2,NA,TRBV28,ASSLLEQGNGYT
TRBJ2-7,NA,TRBV7-2,ASSLTGYYEQY
TRBJ1-2,NA,TRBV10-2,ASSESQGARVYGYT
TRBJ1-5,NA,TRBV24-1,ATSDTGTASNQPQH
TRBJ1-1,NA,TRBV3-1/TRBV3-2,ASRPGGLNTEAF
TRBJ2-2,NA,TRBV9,ASSPGTSGNTGELF
TRBJ1-4,NA,TRBV6-5,ASSGTGTGEKLF
TRBJ2-1,once,TRBV5-1,ASGSRGLANKALSYNEQF
TRBJ2-3,NA,TRBV3-1/TRBV3-2,ASSRTEETDTQY
TRBJ2-6,NA,TRBV7-9,ASSSGGTGGAGANVLT
TRBJ2-4,NA,TRBV27,ASSSGSFGIQY
TRBJ1-6,NA,TRBV27,ASSLGGSPYNSPLH
TRBJ2-3,NA,TRBV20-1,SAFSDTQY
TRBJ2-7,once,TRBV28,ASRPRGTSGVYEQY
TRBJ2-5,NA,TRBV7-8,ASSLLTSLPQETQY
TRBJ2-5,NA,TRBV10-2,ASSEYGSRTETQY
TRBJ2-2,NA,TRBV18,ASSPTPRPTGWSTGELF